This T cell receptor beta chain was recorded in a study of response to subunit inactivated influenza vaccine. The CDR3 extends over 15 amino acids. Per germline, CDR1 SNHLY and CDR2 FYNNEI. V shed 11 bases and J shed 3 bases, with 20 bases lying between them. MiXCR, run by TCRdb on the RT-PCR reads, gives a single entry per CDR3 protein. Among some 600,000 distinct CDR3 sequences listed, 14% were seen once. Remarks on this clonotype: Its antigen is as yet unknown.

Findings and limits, study-wide: Only a handful of new T cells, the authors suggested, are recruited with each seasonal influenza vaccination.

The gene calls are TRBV2 and TRBJ2-1; D is uncertain. The material was PBMCs from blood, obtained approximately 15 days before vaccination. The TCR sequence derives from a man in his forties or fifties who received an inactivated influenza vaccine. CDR3 protein: CAARPDSNHYNEQFF. CDR3 in DNA: TGTGCCGCAAGACCCGACTCGAACCACTACAATGAGCAGTTCTTC.